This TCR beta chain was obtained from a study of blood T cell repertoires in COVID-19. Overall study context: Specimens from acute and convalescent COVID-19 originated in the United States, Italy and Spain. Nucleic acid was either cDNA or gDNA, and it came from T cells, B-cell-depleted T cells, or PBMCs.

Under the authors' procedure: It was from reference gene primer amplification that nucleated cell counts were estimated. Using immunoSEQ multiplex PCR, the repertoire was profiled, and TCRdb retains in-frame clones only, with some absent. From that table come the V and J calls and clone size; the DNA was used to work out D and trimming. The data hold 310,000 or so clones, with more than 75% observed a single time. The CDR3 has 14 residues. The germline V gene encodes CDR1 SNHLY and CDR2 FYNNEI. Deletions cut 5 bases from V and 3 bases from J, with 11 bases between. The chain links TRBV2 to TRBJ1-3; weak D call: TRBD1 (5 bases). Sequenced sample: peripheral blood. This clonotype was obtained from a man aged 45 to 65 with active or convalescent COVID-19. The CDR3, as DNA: TGTGCCAGCAGTCTAGGGACTCTTGGAAACACCATATATTTT. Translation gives CASSLGTLGNTIYF.